The 22 T cell receptor beta chains below all came from one sample that was sequenced in a study of neurological immune-mediated disorders. TCRdb ran MiXCR on the 5' RACE reads and lists one entry per CDR3 protein. The table has approximately 86,000 distinct CDR3 sequences, around 2.6% seen once. Sequenced: PBMCs. The origin of the receptors is a young woman with multiple sclerosis.

This clonotype has at least ten counts. The V call is TRBV5-1, the J call TRBJ1-1; D gene ambiguous. V lost 2 bases to trimming and J lost 4 bases, with 12 bases between them. CDR3 length: 14 amino acids. The germline gives CDR1 SGHRS, CDR2 YFSETQ. CDR3 amino acids: CASSFGQAVTEAFF. In nucleotides, the CDR3 is TGCGCCAGCAGCTTTGGCCAGGCAGTCACTGAAGCTTTCTTT.

This clonotype was recorded many times. This rearrangement joins TRBV20-1 to TRBJ1-2; TRBD1 is a possible D gene (5 bases). Germline V gene lookup returns CDR1 DFQATT and CDR2 SNEGSKA (reference sequence). The CDR3 consists of 12 residues. Trimming removed 0 bases from V and 6 bases from J, with 8 bases in between. The CDR3 coding sequence is TGCAGTGCTAGAGATCAAGGGGATGGCTACACCTTC. Amino acid sequence: CSARDQGDGYTF.

Ten or more counts support this clonotype. The J gene is TRBJ1-1, the V gene TRBV27, with D unclear. This CDR3 has 12 residues. V dropped 8 bases and J dropped 0 bases, with 7 bases sitting between them. Germline CDR1 is MNHEY and CDR2 is SMNVEV (reference sequence). DNA for the CDR3: TGTGCCAGCGGAACCTTGAACACTGAAGCTTTCTTT. Its protein product is CASGTLNTEAFF.

This clonotype appeared many times. The CDR3 DNA sequence: TGCGCCAGCAGCTTGGAAGTTGGCAGTTCAGATACGCAGTATTTT. Residues: CASSLEVGSSDTQYF. This chain connects TRBV5-1 to TRBJ2-3; D is unclear. This CDR3 contains 15 residues. Germline-derived CDR1 and CDR2 are SGHRS and YFSETQ. Trimming took off 0 bases at V and 4 bases at J, with 12 bases between the two ends.

At least ten counts were recorded for this clonotype. CDR3 coding DNA: TGTGCCAGCAGCTTGGCGTTATTAACTAGCGGCCCCAATGAGCAGTTCTTC. Translated, it gives CASSLALLTSGPNEQFF. The V call is TRBV5-6, the J call TRBJ2-1, with TRBD2 matching 8 bases. The CDR3 extends over 17 amino acids. V lost 0 bases to trimming and J lost 6 bases; unmatched junction nucleotides: 11. In germline, CDR1 is SGHDT, CDR2 YYEEEE.

V is TRBV6-5 and J is TRBJ1-2; D is ambiguous. The CDR3 totals 13 residues. V lost 7 bases to trimming and J lost 7 bases, with 16 bases between them. Germline V lookup: CDR1 MNHEY, CDR2 SVGAGI. CDR3 DNA sequence: TGTGCCAGCACCGCACCGGGGTTCTCTGGCTACACCTTC. Translating gives CASTAPGFSGYTF.

In its sample, this clonotype was seen many times. This chain uses TRBV12-3 or TRBV12-4 with TRBJ2-1; D is unresolved. Between the trimmed V and J ends, which lost 1 base and 1 base, there was a span of 5 bases. The CDR3 is made up of 14 amino acids. This CDR3 is CASSLGRSYNEQFF. CDR3 DNA: TGTGCCAGCAGTTTAGGCAGATCCTACAATGAGCAGTTCTTC.

This clonotype was counted many times. The rearrangement links TRBV7-9 to TRBJ1-2; 7 bases agree with TRBD1. V lost 4 bases and J lost 7; bases outside the gene matches: 6. This CDR3 comprises 13 residues. From germline, CDR1 is SEHNR and CDR2 FQNEAQ (reference sequence). The CDR3 bases are TGTGCCAGCAGCTCAAGAGGGGGCATTGGCTACACCTTC. Translation gives CASSSRGGIGYTF.

This clonotype appeared many times. V gene TRBV5-1 combines with J gene TRBJ1-1; D is possibly TRBD1 (6 bases). The CDR3 has 13 residues. From germline, CDR1 is SGHRS and CDR2 YFSETQ. V was shortened by 6 bases and J by 3 bases, with 12 bases between the two germline ends. The CDR3 DNA is TGCGCCAGCACGGAGGGGGAGGACACTGAAGCTTTCTTT. Residues: CASTEGEDTEAFF.

In this sample, this clonotype turned up many times. The J gene is TRBJ2-1, the V gene TRBV5-1, with 7 bases lining up with TRBD2. V shed 5 bases and J 3 bases; nucleotides not matched to a gene: 8. The CDR3 covers 15 residues. Germline values: CDR1 SGHRS, CDR2 YFSETQ. The CDR3 DNA is TGCGCCAGCAGTAGGGCACTAGCGATCTACAATGAGCAGTTCTTC. This encodes CASSRALAIYNEQFF.

This clonotype was picked up many times. The CDR3 nucleotides read TGCAGTGCTCTTTCCCCTATAAGCGGGCCTGCCTACAATGAGCAGTTCTTC. This codes for CSALSPISGPAYNEQFF. The chain employs TRBV20-1 and TRBJ2-1, with D possibly matching TRBD2 (6 bases). This CDR3 has 17 amino acids. Germline V gives CDR1 DFQATT, CDR2 SNEGSKA (reference sequence). V was trimmed by 5 bases and J by 2 bases, leaving 22 bases between them.

The table lists this clonotype with many counts. In DNA, the CDR3 is TGTGCCAGCAGATCCTACACCGGGACATCCTACGAGCAGTACTTC. Translating gives CASRSYTGTSYEQYF. V and J are TRBV6-1 and TRBJ2-7; a possible D gene is TRBD1 (6 bases). The ends were cut back, 6 bases at V and 1 base at J, with 16 bases in the middle. CDR1 and CDR2 (germline): MNHNS, SASEGT. The CDR3 loop spans 15 amino acids.

This clonotype was detected a few times. A clone one base away is much larger, so this may be a read error. The J gene is TRBJ1-1, the V gene TRBV7-2; D is possibly TRBD1 (6 bases). The CDR3 consists of 14 residues. Between the trimmed V and J ends, which lost 2 bases and 5 bases, there was a span of 12 bases. Germline V gene lookup returns CDR1 SGHTA and CDR2 FQGNSA. Here the CDR3 reads CASSLRTAGTEAFF. The CDR3, as DNA: TGTGCCAGCAGCTTAAGGACAGCGGGGACTGAAGCTTTCTTT.

Ten or more counts support this clonotype. The V and J genes are TRBV6-5 and TRBJ1-5; possible D gene TRBD1, 6 bases. Trimming cost V 6 bases and J 3 bases, with 18 bases left between them. The CDR3 contains 16 residues. Germline loops: CDR1 MNHEY, CDR2 SVGAGI. The CDR3 sequence: CASSPNSGGLNQPQHF. In nucleotides, the CDR3 is TGTGCCAGCAGCCCCAATAGTGGGGGCCTCAATCAGCCCCAGCATTTT.

In its sample, this clonotype was seen many times. This sequence joins TRBV7-9 and TRBJ1-2, with 9 nucleotides matching TRBD1. The CDR3 runs to 16 residues. Germline CDR1 and CDR2: SEHNR and FQNEAQ (reference sequence). J was trimmed by 6 bases and V by 5 bases; bases with no gene match: 13. CDR3 coding DNA: TGTGCCAGCAGCCCCTCCGGGACAGGGAGGTTCAATGGCTACACCTTC. Translated, it gives CASSPSGTGRFNGYTF.

This clonotype was detected a few times. This may be a read error, as it is one base from a much larger clone. The chain is built from TRBV6-2 or TRBV6-3 and TRBJ2-4, with D tentatively TRBD1 (6 bases). Germline-derived CDR1 and CDR2 are MNHEY and SVGEGT. V was trimmed by 5 bases and J by 3 bases, leaving 17 bases between them. This CDR3 comprises 16 residues. The CDR3 region is CASSPNRDGNKNIQYF. The CDR3 DNA follows: TGTGCCAGCAGTCCTAACAGGGATGGGAACAAAAACATTCAGTACTTC.

The chain combines TRBV20-1 with TRBJ1-2; D may be TRBD1 (5 bases). Germline V gene sequence: CDR1 DFQATT, CDR2 SNEGSKA (reference sequence). V was clipped by 6 bases and J by 3 bases, with 17 bases between them. CDR3 length equals 14 residues. The CDR3 coding sequence is TGCAGTGCCCCCCGGGACTATAGTGACTATGGCTACACCTTC. Protein: CSAPRDYSDYGYTF.

This clonotype was recorded at least ten times. The V call is TRBV5-1, the J call TRBJ2-7; 9 bases match TRBD2. The germline V gene encodes CDR1 SGHRS and CDR2 YFSETQ. The CDR3 extends over 15 amino acids. V lost 3 bases to trimming and J lost 6 bases; unmatched junction nucleotides: 10. The CDR3, as DNA: TGCGCCAGCAGCTGGGATAGCGGGAGTTCTGGCGAGCAGTACTTC. Its translation: CASSWDSGSSGEQYF.

The table lists this clonotype with many counts. The J gene is TRBJ2-5, the V gene TRBV29-1; no clear D gene. This CDR3 has 12 amino acids. Trimming left V 8 bases short and J 5 bases short, with 15 bases between. From germline, CDR1 is SQVTM and CDR2 ANQGSEA. CDR3 region: CSSMGFEETQYF. CDR3 bases: TGCAGCTCCATGGGTTTTGAGGAGACCCAGTACTTC.

This clonotype has a count of ten or more. The V gene is TRBV5-1, the J gene TRBJ2-1; 10 bases are a match to TRBD2. Looked up from germline, CDR1 is SGHRS and CDR2 is YFSETQ. This CDR3 is 16 amino acids long. The J segment lost 7 bases and the V segment lost 5 bases, leaving 12 bases of the junction unmatched. In DNA form, the CDR3 reads TGCGCCAGCAGTAAGGCTAGCGGGAGCCATTTAAATGAGCAGTTCTTC. It is translated as CASSKASGSHLNEQFF. Complete variable domain (other parts from reference TRBV5-1 and TRBJ2-1): KAGVTQTPRYLIKTRGQQVTLSCSPISGHRSVSWYQQTPGQGLQFLFEYFSETQRNKGNFPGRFSGRQFSNSRSEMNVSTLELGDSALYLCASSKASGSHLNEQFFGPGTRLTVL.

This clonotype was detected many times. The V gene is TRBV5-6, the J gene TRBJ2-7, with a possible D match to TRBD1 (5 bases). The germline V gene encodes CDR1 SGHDT and CDR2 YYEEEE. Trimming stripped 4 bases from V and 2 bases from J, with 16 bases between. This CDR3 has 15 residues. The CDR3 loop is CASSGTGPPAYEQYF. CDR3 DNA: TGTGCCAGCAGCGGAACAGGCCCCCCTGCCTACGAGCAGTACTTC. The complete variable domain, with remaining parts taken from reference TRBV5-6 and TRBJ2-7, reads DAGVTQSPTHLIKTRGQQVTLRCSPKSGHDTVSWYQQALGQGPQFIFQYYEEEERQRGNFPDRFSGHQFPNYSSELNVNALLLGDSALYLCASSGTGPPAYEQYFGPGTRLTVT.

This clonotype was picked up many times. V gene TRBV5-1 combines with J gene TRBJ2-5; no firm D call. This CDR3 is built from 14 residues. Germline CDR1 reads SGHRS; CDR2 reads YFSETQ. V was pared by 0 bases and J by 1 base, with 7 bases between. The CDR3 reads CASSLVDLQETQYF. The CDR3 DNA reads TGCGCCAGCAGCTTGGTTGATCTCCAAGAGACCCAGTACTTC.